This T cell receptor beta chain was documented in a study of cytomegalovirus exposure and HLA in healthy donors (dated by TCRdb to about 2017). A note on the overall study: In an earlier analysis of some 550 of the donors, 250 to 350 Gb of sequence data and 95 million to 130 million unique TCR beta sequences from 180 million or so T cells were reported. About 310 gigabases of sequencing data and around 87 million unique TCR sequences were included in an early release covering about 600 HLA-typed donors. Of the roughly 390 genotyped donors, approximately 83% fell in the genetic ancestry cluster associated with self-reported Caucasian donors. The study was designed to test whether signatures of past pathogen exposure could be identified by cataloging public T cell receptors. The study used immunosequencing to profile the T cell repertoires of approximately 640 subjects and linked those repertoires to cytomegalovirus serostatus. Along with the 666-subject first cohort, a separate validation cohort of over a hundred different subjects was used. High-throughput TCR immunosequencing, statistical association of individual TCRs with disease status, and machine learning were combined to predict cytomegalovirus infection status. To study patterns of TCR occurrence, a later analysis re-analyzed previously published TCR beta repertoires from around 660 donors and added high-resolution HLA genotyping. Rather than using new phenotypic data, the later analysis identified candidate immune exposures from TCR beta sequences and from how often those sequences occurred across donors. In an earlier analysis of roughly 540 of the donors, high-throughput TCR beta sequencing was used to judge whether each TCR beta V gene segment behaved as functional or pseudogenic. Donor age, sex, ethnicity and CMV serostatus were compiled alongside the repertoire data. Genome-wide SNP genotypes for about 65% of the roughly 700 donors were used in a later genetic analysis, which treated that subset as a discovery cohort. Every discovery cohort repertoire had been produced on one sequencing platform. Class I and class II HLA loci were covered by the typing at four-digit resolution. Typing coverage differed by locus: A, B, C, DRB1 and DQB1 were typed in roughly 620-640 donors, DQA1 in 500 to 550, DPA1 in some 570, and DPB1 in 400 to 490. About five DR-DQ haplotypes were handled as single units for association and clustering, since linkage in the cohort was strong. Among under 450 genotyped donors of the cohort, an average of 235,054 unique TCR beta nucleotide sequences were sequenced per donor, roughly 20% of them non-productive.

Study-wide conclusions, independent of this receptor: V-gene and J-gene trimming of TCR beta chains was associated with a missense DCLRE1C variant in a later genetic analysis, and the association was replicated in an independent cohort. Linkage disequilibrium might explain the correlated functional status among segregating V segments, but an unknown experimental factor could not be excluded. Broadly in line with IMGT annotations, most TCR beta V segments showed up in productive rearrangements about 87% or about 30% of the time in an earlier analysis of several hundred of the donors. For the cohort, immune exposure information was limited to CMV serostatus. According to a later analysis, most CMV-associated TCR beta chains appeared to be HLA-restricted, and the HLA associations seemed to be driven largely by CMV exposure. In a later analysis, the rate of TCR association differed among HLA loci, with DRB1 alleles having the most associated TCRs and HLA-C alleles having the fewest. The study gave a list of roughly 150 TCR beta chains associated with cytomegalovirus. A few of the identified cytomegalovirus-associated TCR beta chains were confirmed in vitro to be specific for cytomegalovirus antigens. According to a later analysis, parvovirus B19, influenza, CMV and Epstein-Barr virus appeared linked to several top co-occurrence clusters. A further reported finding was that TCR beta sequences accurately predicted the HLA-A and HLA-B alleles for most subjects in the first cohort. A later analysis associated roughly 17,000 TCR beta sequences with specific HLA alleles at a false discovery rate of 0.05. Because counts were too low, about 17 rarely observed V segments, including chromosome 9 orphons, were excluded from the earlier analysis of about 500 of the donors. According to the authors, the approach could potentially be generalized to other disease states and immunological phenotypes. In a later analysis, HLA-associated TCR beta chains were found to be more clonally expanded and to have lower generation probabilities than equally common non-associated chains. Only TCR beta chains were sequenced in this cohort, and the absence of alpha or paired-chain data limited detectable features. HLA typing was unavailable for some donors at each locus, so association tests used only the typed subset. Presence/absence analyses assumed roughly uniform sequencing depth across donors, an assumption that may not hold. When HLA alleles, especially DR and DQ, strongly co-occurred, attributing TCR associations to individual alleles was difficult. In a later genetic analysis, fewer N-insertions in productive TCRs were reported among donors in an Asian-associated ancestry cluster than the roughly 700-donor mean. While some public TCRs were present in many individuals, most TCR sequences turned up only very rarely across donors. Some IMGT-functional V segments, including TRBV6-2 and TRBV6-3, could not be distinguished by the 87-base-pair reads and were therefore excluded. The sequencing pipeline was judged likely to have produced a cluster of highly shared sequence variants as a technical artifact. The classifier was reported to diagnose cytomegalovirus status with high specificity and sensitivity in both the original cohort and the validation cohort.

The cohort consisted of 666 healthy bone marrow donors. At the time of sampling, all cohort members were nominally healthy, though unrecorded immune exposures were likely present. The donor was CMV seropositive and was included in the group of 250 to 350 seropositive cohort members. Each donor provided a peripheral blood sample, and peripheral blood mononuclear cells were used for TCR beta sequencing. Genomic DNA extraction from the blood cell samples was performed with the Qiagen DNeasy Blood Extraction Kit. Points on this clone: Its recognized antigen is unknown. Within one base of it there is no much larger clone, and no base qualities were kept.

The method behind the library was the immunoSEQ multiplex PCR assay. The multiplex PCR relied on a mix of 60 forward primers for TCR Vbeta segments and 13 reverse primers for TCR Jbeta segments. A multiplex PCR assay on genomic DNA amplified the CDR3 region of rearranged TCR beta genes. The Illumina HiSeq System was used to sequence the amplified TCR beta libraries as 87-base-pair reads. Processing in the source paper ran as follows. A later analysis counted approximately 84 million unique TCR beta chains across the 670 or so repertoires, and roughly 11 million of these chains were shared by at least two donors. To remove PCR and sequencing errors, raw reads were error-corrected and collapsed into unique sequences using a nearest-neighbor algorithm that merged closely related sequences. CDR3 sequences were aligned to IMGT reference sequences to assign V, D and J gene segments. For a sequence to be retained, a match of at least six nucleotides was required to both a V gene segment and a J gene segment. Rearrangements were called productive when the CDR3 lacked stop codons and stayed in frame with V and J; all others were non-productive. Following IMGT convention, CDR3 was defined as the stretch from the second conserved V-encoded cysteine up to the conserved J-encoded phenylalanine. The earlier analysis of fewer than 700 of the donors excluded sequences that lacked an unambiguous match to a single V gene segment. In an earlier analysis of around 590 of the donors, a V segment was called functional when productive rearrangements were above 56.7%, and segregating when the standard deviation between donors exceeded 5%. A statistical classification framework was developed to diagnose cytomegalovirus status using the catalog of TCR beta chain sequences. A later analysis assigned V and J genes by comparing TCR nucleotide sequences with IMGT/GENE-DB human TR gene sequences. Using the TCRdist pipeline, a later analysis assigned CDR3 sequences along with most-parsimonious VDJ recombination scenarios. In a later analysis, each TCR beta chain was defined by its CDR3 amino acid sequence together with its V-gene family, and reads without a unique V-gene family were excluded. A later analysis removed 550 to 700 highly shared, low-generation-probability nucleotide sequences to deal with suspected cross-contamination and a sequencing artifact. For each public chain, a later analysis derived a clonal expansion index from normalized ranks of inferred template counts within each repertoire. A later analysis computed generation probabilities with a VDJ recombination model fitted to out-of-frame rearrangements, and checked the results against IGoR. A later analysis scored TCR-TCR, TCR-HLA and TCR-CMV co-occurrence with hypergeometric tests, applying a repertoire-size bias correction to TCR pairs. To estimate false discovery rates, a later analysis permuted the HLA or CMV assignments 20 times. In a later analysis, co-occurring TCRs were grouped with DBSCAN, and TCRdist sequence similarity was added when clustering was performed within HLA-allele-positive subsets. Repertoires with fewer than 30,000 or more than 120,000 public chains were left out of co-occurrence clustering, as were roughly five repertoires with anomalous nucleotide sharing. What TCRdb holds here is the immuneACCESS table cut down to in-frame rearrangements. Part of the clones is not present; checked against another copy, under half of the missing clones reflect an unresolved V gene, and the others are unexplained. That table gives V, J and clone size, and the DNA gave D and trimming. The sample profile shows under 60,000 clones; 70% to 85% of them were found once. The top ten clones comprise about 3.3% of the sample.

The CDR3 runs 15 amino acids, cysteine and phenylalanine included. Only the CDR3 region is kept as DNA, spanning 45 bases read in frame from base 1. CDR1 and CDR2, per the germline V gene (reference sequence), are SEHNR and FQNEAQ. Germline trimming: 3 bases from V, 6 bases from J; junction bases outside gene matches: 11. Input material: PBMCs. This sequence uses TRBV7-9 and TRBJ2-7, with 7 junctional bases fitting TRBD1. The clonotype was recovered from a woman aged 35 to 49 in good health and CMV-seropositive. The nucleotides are TGTGCCAGCAGCTTTAGAACCGACAGGGTTGGCGAGCAGTACTTC. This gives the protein CASSFRTDRVGEQYF.